This is a list of T cell receptor beta chains from one sample in a study of blood T cell repertoires in COVID-19. Profiling relied on immunoSEQ multiplex PCR, and the TCRdb table lists in-frame clones only, not all of them. The sample records 200,000 to 300,000 clones, 70% to 85% being singletons. Sample: peripheral blood. The origin of the receptors is a man between 35 and 55 years old who had recovered from COVID-19. Each CDR3 is given with its conserved first and last residue. D genes are given only for firm matches. Clone size appears in some rows only: once, few, many, or a class for an expanded clone.

J gene | clone size | V gene | D gene | CDR3 protein | CDR3 DNA
TRBJ2-7 | - | TRBV11-2 | - | CASSLPDWVTYEQYF | TGTGCCAGCAGCTTACCCGACTGGGTTACCTACGAGCAGTACTTC
TRBJ1-1 | once | TRBV5-1 | - | CASSFLGSMNTEAFF | TGCGCCAGCAGCTTTTTGGGCAGCATGAACACTGAAGCTTTCTTT
TRBJ2-3 | - | TRBV10-3 | - | CAIMDRGGAGTDTQYF | TGTGCCATCATGGATAGAGGGGGGGCCGGCACAGATACGCAGTATTTT
TRBJ1-6 | - | TRBV5-1 | TRBD1 | CASEEGQGGSPLHF | TGCGCCAGCGAGGAGGGACAGGGCGGCTCACCCCTCCACTTT
TRBJ2-5 | - | TRBV27 | TRBD1 | CASRGQAQETQYF | TGTGCCAGCAGGGGACAGGCGCAAGAGACCCAGTACTTC
TRBJ1-1 | - | TRBV9 | TRBD1 | CASSPEGQWSEAFF | TGTGCCAGCAGCCCAGAGGGACAGTGGTCTGAAGCTTTCTTT
TRBJ2-7 | - | TRBV19 | TRBD1 | CASRTGTGSDQQYF | TGTGCCAGTAGAACCGGGACAGGGTCCGATCAGCAGTACTTC
TRBJ2-3 | - | TRBV7-2 | TRBD2 | CASSLAQLAGGPTDTQYF | TGTGCCAGCAGCTTAGCGCAGCTAGCGGGAGGGCCAACAGATACGCAGTATTTT
TRBJ2-5 | - | TRBV6-2/TRBV6-3 | TRBD2 | CASSTGTIETQYF | TGTGCCAGCAGTACCGGGACTATCGAGACCCAGTACTTC
TRBJ2-5 | - | TRBV13 | TRBD2 | CASSPWGGGAEGESTETQYF | TGTGCCAGCAGCCCGTGGGGCGGGGGGGCCGAAGGTGAAAGTACAGAGACCCAGTACTTC
TRBJ2-3 | - | TRBV6-1 | TRBD2 | CASSAERGPSTDTQYF | TGTGCCAGCAGTGCGGAGCGGGGACCTAGCACAGATACGCAGTATTTT
TRBJ2-7 | - | TRBV2 | TRBD1 | CASSLIRQGWYEQYF | TGTGCCAGCAGCCTTATAAGACAGGGTTGGTACGAGCAGTACTTC
TRBJ1-1 | - | TRBV2 | - | CASNLANTEAFF | TGTGCCAGCAACTTAGCGAACACTGAAGCTTTCTTT
TRBJ1-6 | - | TRBV7-8 | TRBD1 | CASSLAGQSPNSPLHF | TGTGCCAGCAGCTTAGCGGGACAGAGCCCAAATTCACCCCTCCACTTT
TRBJ2-5 | - | TRBV9 | - | CASSVGPGEETQYF | TGTGCCAGCAGCGTGGGCCCAGGGGAAGAGACCCAGTACTTC
TRBJ2-7 | - | TRBV6-2/TRBV6-3 | - | CASSYGREQYF | TGTGCCAGCAGTTACGGGAGGGAGCAGTACTTC
TRBJ1-1 | - | TRBV9 | - | CASSVAPGTNDKNTEAFF | TGTGCCAGCAGCGTAGCTCCTGGGACAAACGATAAGAACACTGAAGCTTTCTTT
TRBJ2-7 | - | TRBV7-8 | TRBD1 | CASASRAGGSEQYF | TGTGCCAGCGCATCGAGGGCAGGGGGTAGCGAGCAGTACTTC
TRBJ2-7 | - | TRBV18 | TRBD1 | CASSPGTASAYEQYF | TGTGCCAGCTCACCTGGGACAGCTTCAGCCTACGAGCAGTACTTC
TRBJ1-4 | - | TRBV4-1 | - | CASSLGIDEKLFF | TGCGCCAGCAGCCTCGGTATCGATGAAAAACTGTTTTTT
TRBJ2-1 | - | TRBV5-1 | TRBD2 | CASSSDSGKYNEQFF | TGCGCCAGCAGCTCTGATAGCGGGAAGTACAATGAGCAGTTCTTC
TRBJ2-7 | - | TRBV18 | - | CASSPGPTVSYEQYF | TGTGCCAGCTCACCAGGACCGACAGTATCCTACGAGCAGTACTTC
TRBJ1-2 | - | TRBV5-1 | TRBD1 | CASSPTGPNYGYTF | TGCGCCAGCAGCCCGACAGGGCCTAACTATGGCTACACCTTC
TRBJ2-5 | - | TRBV18 | TRBD2 | CASSPPNGGAGETQYF | TGTGCCAGCTCACCACCGAACGGGGGGGCCGGTGAGACCCAGTACTTC
TRBJ1-2 | - | TRBV12-3/TRBV12-4 | - | CASSFPVSYGYTF | TGTGCCAGCAGTTTCCCCGTGTCGTATGGCTACACCTTC
TRBJ1-2 | - | TRBV10-3 | TRBD1 | CAIGEPGQGYGYTF | TGTGCCATCGGTGAACCGGGACAGGGGTATGGCTACACCTTC
TRBJ2-3 | - | TRBV9 | TRBD2 | CASSPGGGIGDTQYF | TGTGCCAGCAGTCCCGGGGGGGGAATCGGAGATACGCAGTATTTT
TRBJ1-1 | - | TRBV11-3 | - | CASSLVDGLRTEAFF | TGTGCCAGCAGCTTAGTTGATGGACTTCGGACTGAAGCTTTCTTT
TRBJ2-5 | - | TRBV7-9 | TRBD1 | CASSLGKDRGLGAETQYF | TGTGCCAGCAGCTTAGGGAAGGACAGGGGCCTCGGGGCAGAGACCCAGTACTTC
TRBJ1-1 | - | TRBV6-2/TRBV6-3 | - | CASSLLGGNTEAFF | TGTGCCAGCAGCCTACTGGGGGGGAACACTGAAGCTTTCTTT
TRBJ1-1 | - | TRBV27 | - | CASKRGGGTEAFF | TGTGCCAGCAAAAGGGGTGGTGGTACTGAAGCTTTCTTT
TRBJ2-7 | - | TRBV6-5 | - | CASSRGGGEIYEQYF | TGTGCCAGCAGCCGGGGAGGTGGGGAGATCTACGAGCAGTACTTC
TRBJ2-3 | - | TRBV4-1 | TRBD2 | CASSQESLAGDTQYF | TGCGCCAGCAGCCAAGAATCCCTAGCGGGTGACACGCAGTATTTT
TRBJ2-7 | - | TRBV20-1 | - | CSASTGSVSYEQYF | TGCAGTGCTAGTACGGGGTCGGTCTCCTACGAGCAGTACTTC
TRBJ1-3 | - | TRBV5-1 | - | CASSLDDISGNTIYF | TGCGCCAGCAGCTTGGATGACATCTCTGGAAACACCATATATTTT
TRBJ1-5 | - | TRBV4-1 | - | CASSQVGLGNQPQHF | TGCGCCAGCAGCCAAGTGGGACTCGGCAATCAGCCCCAGCATTTT
TRBJ1-6 | few | TRBV6-5 | TRBD1 | CASSFGQGANSPLHF | TGTGCCAGCAGTTTCGGACAGGGGGCGAATTCACCCCTCCACTTT
TRBJ1-5 | - | TRBV3-1/TRBV3-2 | - | CASSPLSAGEPQHF | TGTGCCAGCAGCCCCCTTAGCGCGGGTGAGCCCCAGCATTTT
TRBJ2-1 | few | TRBV5-1 | TRBD1 | CASSLGQGGEQFF | TGCGCCAGCAGCTTGGGACAGGGTGGCGAGCAGTTCTTC
TRBJ2-3 | - | TRBV5-4 | TRBD1 | CASSGLLGQGNTDTQYF | TGTGCCAGCAGCGGATTACTGGGACAGGGGAACACAGATACGCAGTATTTT
TRBJ2-5 | - | TRBV3-1/TRBV3-2 | TRBD2 | CASSQDLSQRGALQETQYF | TGTGCCAGCAGCCAAGATCTGTCCCAGCGGGGGGCCCTCCAAGAGACCCAGTACTTC
TRBJ2-7 | few | TRBV12-5 | TRBD1 | CASGPGQGVVYEQYF | TGTGCTAGTGGTCCCGGACAGGGGGTCGTTTACGAGCAGTACTTC
TRBJ2-5 | few | TRBV5-6 | - | CASSLRFQETQYF | TGTGCCAGCAGCTTACGGTTTCAAGAGACCCAGTACTTC
TRBJ1-1 | - | TRBV7-2 | TRBD1 | CASSTQGAGTEAFF | TGTGCCAGCAGCACACAGGGGGCAGGGACTGAAGCTTTCTTT
TRBJ2-1 | - | TRBV6-5 | - | CASTPTGTSEQFF | TGTGCCAGCACCCCTACAGGGACGTCTGAGCAGTTCTTC
TRBJ2-3 | - | TRBV5-1 | - | CASSLTPDTQYF | TGCGCCAGCAGCCTGACTCCCGATACGCAGTATTTT
TRBJ1-1 | - | TRBV9 | - | CASSVDPGPNTEAFF | TGTGCCAGCAGCGTAGACCCAGGGCCGAACACTGAAGCTTTCTTT
TRBJ2-1 | - | TRBV6-4 | TRBD1 | CASSETGDPYNEQFF | TGTGCCAGCAGCGAAACAGGGGATCCCTACAATGAGCAGTTCTTC
TRBJ2-1 | - | TRBV30 | - | CAWAVVGGADEQFF | TGTGCCTGGGCAGTAGTTGGGGGGGCCGATGAGCAGTTCTTC
TRBJ2-7 | - | TRBV7-2 | - | CASSLGESSYEQYF | TGTGCCAGCAGCTTAGGGGAGTCTTCCTACGAGCAGTACTTC
TRBJ1-2 | - | TRBV6-5 | - | CASRRSLQGKDGYTF | TGTGCCAGCAGGAGATCCTTACAGGGAAAAGATGGCTACACCTTC